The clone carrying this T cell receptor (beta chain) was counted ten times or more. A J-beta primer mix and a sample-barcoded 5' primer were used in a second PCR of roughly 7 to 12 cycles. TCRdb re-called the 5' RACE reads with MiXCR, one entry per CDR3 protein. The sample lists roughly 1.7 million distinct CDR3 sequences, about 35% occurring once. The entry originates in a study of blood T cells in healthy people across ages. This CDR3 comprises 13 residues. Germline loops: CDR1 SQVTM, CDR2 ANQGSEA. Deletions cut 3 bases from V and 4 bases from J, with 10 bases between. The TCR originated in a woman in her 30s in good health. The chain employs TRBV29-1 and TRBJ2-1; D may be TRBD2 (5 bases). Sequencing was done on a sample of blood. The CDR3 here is CSVEGRRYNEQFF. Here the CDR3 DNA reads TGCAGCGTTGAGGGCAGGAGGTACAATGAGCAGTTCTTC.